One sample yielded the 13 T cell receptor beta chains listed below, sequenced in a study of blood T cell repertoires in COVID-19. TCRdb's table, derived via immunoSEQ multiplex PCR, lists solely in-frame clones and lacks some. The table includes 130,000 to 150,000 clones, roughly 88% detected once. Sequencing was carried out using PBMCs or T cells enriched from blood (not recorded which). These receptors all come from a woman aged 25 to 39 with acute COVID-19.

The V gene is TRBV5-1, the J gene TRBJ1-5; TRBD1 is a possible D gene (5 bases). This CDR3 region has 15 residues. V dropped 0 bases and J dropped 1 base, with 8 bases sitting between them. Germline CDR1 is SGHRS and CDR2 is YFSETQ. The CDR3 bases are TGCGCCAGCAGCTTGGAGGGGTTGAGCAATCAGCCCCAGCATTTT. Translating it yields CASSLEGLSNQPQHF. The variable domain in full, with the rest retrieved from reference TRBV5-1 and TRBJ1-5, is KAGVTQTPRYLIKTRGQQVTLSCSPISGHRSVSWYQQTPGQGLQFLFEYFSETQRNKGNFPGRFSGRQFSNSRSEMNVSTLELGDSALYLCASSLEGLSNQPQHFGDGTRLSIL.

The CDR3 sequence is CASSRGQGTVGEQFF. The CDR3 DNA follows: TGTGCCAGCAGTCGCGGACAGGGCACAGTAGGTGAGCAGTTCTTC. This chain links TRBV7-6 with TRBJ2-1; 8 bases are a match to TRBD1. This CDR3 contains 15 residues. With 6 bases clipped from V and 9 bases from J, the junction kept 13 bases outside the gene matches. In germline, CDR1 is SGHVS, CDR2 FNYEAQ.

This clone has only a few counts. V gene TRBV5-6 combines with J gene TRBJ1-2; TRBD1 matches at 12 bases. The germline V gene encodes CDR1 SGHDT and CDR2 YYEEEE. The CDR3 spans 15 residues. After removal of 3 bases from V and 2 bases from J, the junction contained 2 bases not matched to a gene. The CDR3 sequence is CASSWDRGLNYGYTF. The CDR3 nucleotides are TGTGCCAGCAGCTGGGACAGGGGGCTGAACTATGGCTACACCTTC. Variable domain in full (rest from reference TRBV5-6 and TRBJ1-2): DAGVTQSPTHLIKTRGQQVTLRCSPKSGHDTVSWYQQALGQGPQFIFQYYEEEERQRGNFPDRFSGHQFPNYSSELNVNALLLGDSALYLCASSWDRGLNYGYTFGSGTRLTVV.

This chain joins TRBV7-9 and TRBJ2-2; 9 positions match TRBD2. This CDR3 region has 15 residues. With V trimmed by 2 bases and J by 4 bases, 2 bases remained unmatched. Germline-derived CDR1 and CDR2 are SEHNR and FQNEAQ (reference sequence). The CDR3 region has the DNA TGTGCCAGCAGCTTACAAGCGGGAGGCACCGGGGAGCTGTTTTTT. Residues: CASSLQAGGTGELFF.

This clone was observed once. The chain links TRBV2 to TRBJ1-2; D remains ambiguous. V was pared by 4 bases and J by 4 bases, with 7 bases between. Per the germline V gene, CDR1 is SNHLY and CDR2 is FYNNEI. The CDR3 extends over 12 amino acids. The CDR3 region has the DNA TGTGCCAGCAGTGCGGAGTCCTATGGCTACACCTTC. The encoded protein is CASSAESYGYTF.

The chain uses TRBV7-2 and TRBJ1-2, with D perhaps TRBD1 (5 bases). The germline V gene encodes CDR1 SGHTA and CDR2 FQGNSA. Trimming removed 1 base at V and 4 bases at J, with 16 bases between. The CDR3 has 16 residues. The CDR3 DNA sequence: TGTGCCAGCAGCTTAGGTAGCGGGCAGGGTGGCTATGGCTACACCTTC. Residues: CASSLGSGQGGYGYTF.

The chain recombines TRBV19 with TRBJ2-7; 7 nucleotides match TRBD2. Germline assignment: CDR1 LNHDA and CDR2 SQIVND (reference sequence). This CDR3 is 15 amino acids long. Trimming took 1 base from V and 0 from J; bases not matched to a gene: 3. CDR3 protein: CASSIGRESSYEQYF. CDR3 nucleotides: TGTGCCAGTAGTATAGGGCGGGAGAGCTCCTACGAGCAGTACTTC. Filled out from reference TRBV19 and TRBJ2-7, the complete variable domain reads DGGITQSPKYLFRKEGQNVTLSCEQNLNHDAMYWYRQDPGQGLRLIYYSQIVNDFQKGDIAEGYSVSREKKESFPLTVTSAQKNPTAFYLCASSIGRESSYEQYFGPGTRLTVT.

The V call is TRBV2, the J call TRBJ1-5; weak D call: TRBD1 (5 bases). Trimming removed 8 bases at V and 6 bases at J, with 14 bases between. Germline-derived CDR1 and CDR2 are SNHLY and FYNNEI. The CDR3 spans 13 residues. The CDR3 protein is CASGGESGQPQHF. The CDR3 bases are TGTGCCAGCGGAGGGGAGAGCGGTCAGCCCCAGCATTTT. Based on the CDR3 plus reference TRBV2 and TRBJ1-5, the full variable domain is EPEVTQTPSHQVTQMGQEVILRCVPISNHLYFYWYRQILGQKVEFLVSFYNNEISEKSEIFDDQFSVERPDGSNFTLKIRSTKLEDSAMYFCASGGESGQPQHFGDGTRLSIL.

This chain uses TRBV24-1 with TRBJ1-2, with 12 bases matching TRBD1. V was pared by 4 bases and J by 4 bases, with 12 bases of the junction left unmatched. The CDR3 runs 18 residues. CDR1 and CDR2 (germline): KGHDR, SFDVKD. The CDR3 DNA is TGTGCCACCAGTGACTCATCCGGGACAGGGGGCATGGGCTATGGCTACACCTTC. Protein: CATSDSSGTGGMGYGYTF.

The rearrangement uses TRBV9 and TRBJ1-1; D is perhaps TRBD1 (5 bases). Deletions cut 7 bases from V and 0 bases from J, with 10 bases between. The length of the CDR3 is 13 residues. Germline loops: CDR1 SGDLS, CDR2 YYNGEE. For the CDR3, the DNA is TGTGCCAGCGACAGTACCATGAACACTGAAGCTTTCTTT. As protein: CASDSTMNTEAFF.

The chain couples TRBV19 to TRBJ1-2; the D is unclear. Germline loops: CDR1 LNHDA, CDR2 SQIVND (reference sequence). CDR3 length: 12 residues. Trimming took off 4 bases at V and 1 base at J, with 4 bases between the two ends. CDR3 loop: CASSTVNYGYTF. Written as DNA, the CDR3 is TGTGCCAGTAGTACGGTTAACTATGGCTACACCTTC.

This sequence joins TRBV5-8 and TRBJ1-1; the match to TRBD1 covers 9 bases. Losses at the gene ends were 3 bases for V and 5 bases for J; bases not matched to a gene: 11. Germline assignment: CDR1 SGHTS and CDR2 YDEGEE. The CDR3 totals 16 residues. The CDR3 reads CASSYPTGGWWTEAFF. The CDR3 nucleotides are TGTGCCAGCAGCTACCCAACAGGGGGCTGGTGGACTGAAGCTTTCTTT. Based on the CDR3 plus reference TRBV5-8 and TRBJ1-1, the full variable domain is EAGVTQSPTHLIKTRGQQATLRCSPISGHTSVYWYQQALGLGLQFLLWYDEGEERNRGNFPPRFSGRQFPNYSSELNVNALELEDSALYLCASSYPTGGWWTEAFFGQGTRLTVV.

The genes are TRBV6-1 and TRBJ1-2; D call uncertain. The CDR3 covers 20 residues. Trimming shortened V by 1 base and J by 3 bases, and 27 bases separated the two germline ends. Germline V lookup: CDR1 MNHNS, CDR2 SASEGT. This CDR3 reads CASSEGEGGFFAGRHYGYTF. CDR3 sequence (DNA): TGTGCCAGCAGTGAAGGAGAGGGAGGGTTCTTCGCGGGGAGACACTATGGCTACACCTTC.